This entry features one TCR beta chain sequence. This table comes from immunoSEQ multiplex PCR, and its TCRdb copy is limited to in-frame clones, with some not included. The data show hundreds of thousands of clones, with 70% to 90% seen just once and over 0.008% held by the top ten. The data are from a study of shared T cell receptors in the human thymus. Germline values: CDR1 LNHDA, CDR2 SQIVND (reference sequence). The CDR3 has 13 amino acids. The V end was cut by 7 bases, the J end by 1 base, with 10 bases between. These sequences were also reported in another study, on human thymus T cells. This second study says: Congenital heart defects were the reason for the corrective surgery that the donors, healthy Finnish infants, were having. Resections removed during corrective heart surgery provided the thymus tissue used. Use of V and J genes seemed skewed within the thymic and blood repertoires. Unrelated individuals had highly overlapping thymic repertoires, as reported in related research.

This chain uses TRBV19 with TRBJ1-1, with TRBD1 as a possible D gene (5 bases). This clonotype was sampled from a boy younger than two with a congenital heart defect. Material: thymocytes. The CDR3 DNA reads as TGTGCCAGTACCTTTGGACAGAACACTGAAGCTTTCTTT. Translation gives CASTFGQNTEAFF.